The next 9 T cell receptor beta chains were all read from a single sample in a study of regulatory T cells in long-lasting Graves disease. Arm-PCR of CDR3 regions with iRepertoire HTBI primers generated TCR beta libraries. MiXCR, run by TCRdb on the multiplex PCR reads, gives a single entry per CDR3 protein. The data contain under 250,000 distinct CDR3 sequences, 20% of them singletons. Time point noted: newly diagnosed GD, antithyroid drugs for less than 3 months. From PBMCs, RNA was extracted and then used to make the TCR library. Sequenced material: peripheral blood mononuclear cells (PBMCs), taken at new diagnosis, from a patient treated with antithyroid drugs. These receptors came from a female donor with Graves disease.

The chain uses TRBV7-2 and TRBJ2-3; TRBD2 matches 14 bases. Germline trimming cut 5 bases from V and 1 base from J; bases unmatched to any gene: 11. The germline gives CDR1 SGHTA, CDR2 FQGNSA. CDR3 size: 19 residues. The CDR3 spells CASSLGLAGAAGRTDTQYF. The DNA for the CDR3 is TGTGCCAGCAGCCTGGGACTAGCGGGAGCGGCGGGGCGCACAGATACGCAGTATTTT.

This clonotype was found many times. The CDR3 spells CASSLETGVKLGEQYF. In DNA, the CDR3 is TGTGCCAGCAGCTTAGAGACAGGGGTGAAACTTGGGGAGCAGTACTTC. The chain links TRBV7-8 to TRBJ2-7; TRBD1 aligns across 8 bases. Losses at the gene ends were 1 base for V and 7 bases for J; bases not matched to a gene: 12. The CDR3 spans 16 residues. From germline, CDR1 is SGHVS and CDR2 FQNEAQ.

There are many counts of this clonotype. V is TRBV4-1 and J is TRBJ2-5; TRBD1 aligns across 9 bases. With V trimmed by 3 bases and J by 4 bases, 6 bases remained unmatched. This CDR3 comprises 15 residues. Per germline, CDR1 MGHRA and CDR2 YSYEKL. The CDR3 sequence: CASSHGQGTGETQYF. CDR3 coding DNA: TGCGCCAGCAGCCACGGACAGGGGACCGGAGAGACCCAGTACTTC.

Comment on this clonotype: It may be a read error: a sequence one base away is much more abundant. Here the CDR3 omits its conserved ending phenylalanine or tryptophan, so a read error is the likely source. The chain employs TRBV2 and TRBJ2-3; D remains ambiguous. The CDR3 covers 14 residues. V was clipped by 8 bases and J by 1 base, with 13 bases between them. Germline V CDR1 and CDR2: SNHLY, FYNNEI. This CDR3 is CASQGPRGTDTQYL. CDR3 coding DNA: TGTGCCAGCCAAGGACCCAGAGGCACAGATACGCAGTATCTT.

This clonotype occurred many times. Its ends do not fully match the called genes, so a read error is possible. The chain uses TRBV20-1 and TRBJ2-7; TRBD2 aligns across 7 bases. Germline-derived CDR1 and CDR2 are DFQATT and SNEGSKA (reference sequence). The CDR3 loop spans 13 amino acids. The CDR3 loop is CSARGRGAYEQYF. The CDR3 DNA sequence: TGCAGTGCCAGAGGGAGGGGAGCCTACGAGCAGTACTTC.

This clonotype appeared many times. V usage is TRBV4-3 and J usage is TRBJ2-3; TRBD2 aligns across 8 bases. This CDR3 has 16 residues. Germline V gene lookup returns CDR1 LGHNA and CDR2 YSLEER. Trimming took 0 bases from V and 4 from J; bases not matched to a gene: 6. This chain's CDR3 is CASSQERTRGADTQYF. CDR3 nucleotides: TGCGCCAGCAGCCAAGAAAGGACGCGGGGGGCAGATACGCAGTATTTT.

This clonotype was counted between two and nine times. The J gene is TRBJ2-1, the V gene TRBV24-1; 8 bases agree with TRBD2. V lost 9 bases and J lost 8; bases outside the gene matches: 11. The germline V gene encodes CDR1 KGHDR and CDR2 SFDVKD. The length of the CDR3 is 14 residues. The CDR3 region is CATSLSGSLDEQFF. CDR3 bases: TGTGCCACCTCGTTAAGCGGGAGTTTGGATGAGCAGTTCTTC.

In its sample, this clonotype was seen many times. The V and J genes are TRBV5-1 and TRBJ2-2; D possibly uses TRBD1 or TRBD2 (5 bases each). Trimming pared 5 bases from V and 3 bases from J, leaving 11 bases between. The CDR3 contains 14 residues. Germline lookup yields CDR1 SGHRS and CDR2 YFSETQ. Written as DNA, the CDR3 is TGCGCCAGCAGAGCCCAGGGAGACACCGGGGAGCTGTTTTTT. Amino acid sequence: CASRAQGDTGELFF.

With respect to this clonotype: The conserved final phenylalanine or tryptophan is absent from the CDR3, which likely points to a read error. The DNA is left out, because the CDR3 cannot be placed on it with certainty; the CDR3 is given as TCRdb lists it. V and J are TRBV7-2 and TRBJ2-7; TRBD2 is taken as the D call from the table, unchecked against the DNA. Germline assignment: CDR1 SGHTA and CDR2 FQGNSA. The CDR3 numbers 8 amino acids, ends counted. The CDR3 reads CASSNRAG.